The 13 T cell receptor beta chains below come from one sample, sequenced in a study of technical replicates of blood from a handful of donors. TCRdb's table, derived via immunoSEQ multiplex PCR, lists solely in-frame clones and lacks some. The table shows about 100,000 clones, with 90% to 97% occurring only once. Input material: T cells isolated from PBMCs. The receptors were gathered from a human donor in good health.

This sequence joins TRBV5-4 and TRBJ2-5, with D perhaps TRBD1 (5 bases). The CDR3 has 14 residues. Germline values: CDR1 SGHNT, CDR2 YYREEE (reference sequence). Between the trimmed V and J ends, which lost 1 base and 3 bases, there was a span of 10 bases. The CDR3 DNA sequence: TGTGCCAGCAGCTTGAGGACACCGAAAGAGACCCAGTACTTC. This translates into CASSLRTPKETQYF.

This chain uses TRBV28 with TRBJ2-1; 10 bases line up with TRBD2. V shed 5 bases and J 4 bases; nucleotides not matched to a gene: 5. Germline values: CDR1 MDHEN, CDR2 SYDVKM. This CDR3 has 15 amino acids. The CDR3 region is CASSLPSGSYNEQFF. As DNA, the CDR3 is TGTGCCAGCAGTCTCCCTAGCGGGAGTTACAATGAGCAGTTCTTC.

The gene calls are TRBV10-3 and TRBJ1-2, with TRBD1 matching over 8 bases. Trimming at V came to 6 bases and at J to 8 bases, leaving 11 bases not matched to a gene. The germline V gene has CDR1 ENHRY and CDR2 SYGVKD. The CDR3 totals 14 residues. The CDR3 sequence is CAIRTGQDFDGYTF. For the CDR3, the DNA is TGTGCCATCAGGACGGGACAGGACTTCGACGGCTACACCTTC.

The table lists this clone with a count of one. The V call is TRBV10-2, the J call TRBJ1-4; TRBD1 matches at 7 bases. V trimming: 6 bases; J trimming: 2 bases; junction bases outside the gene matches: 3. The CDR3 has 14 amino acids. Germline-derived CDR1 and CDR2 are WSHSY and SAAADI. CDR3 protein: CASRGTATNEKLFF. The CDR3, as DNA: TGCGCCAGCAGGGGGACAGCGACTAATGAAAAACTGTTTTTT.

This clone was found once. The chain carries TRBV7-2 and TRBJ2-1; D might be TRBD1 (5 bases). The length of the CDR3 is 14 residues. V lost 1 base and J lost 12, with 16 bases in between. The V gene's germline CDR1 is SGHTA and CDR2 FQGNSA. This chain's CDR3 is CASSLDGSLRGQFF. As DNA, the CDR3 is TGTGCCAGCAGCTTAGATGGCAGTTTAAGGGGGCAGTTCTTC.

The rearrangement uses TRBV6-5 and TRBJ2-1; unclear D gene. V was pared by 2 bases and J by 4 bases, with 12 bases between. This CDR3 is 15 amino acids long. Germline CDR1 is MNHEY and CDR2 is SVGAGI. The chain's CDR3 is CASSYLEPLYNEQFF. The CDR3 bases are TGTGCCAGCAGTTACCTCGAACCCCTATACAATGAGCAGTTCTTC.

The rearrangement joins TRBV27 to TRBJ2-3; 9 positions match TRBD2. Trimming removed 7 bases from V and 6 bases from J; junction bases left unmatched: 11. Looked up from germline, CDR1 is MNHEY and CDR2 is SMNVEV (reference sequence). CDR3 length equals 15 residues. The CDR3 protein is CASKGLAGNLDTQYF. CDR3 nucleotide sequence: TGTGCCAGCAAGGGGCTAGCGGGAAACCTGGATACGCAGTATTTT.

This sequence joins TRBV4-1 and TRBJ2-2; TRBD2 is a possible D gene (6 bases). Trimming took off 1 base at V and 7 bases at J, with 13 bases between the two ends. The CDR3 runs 15 residues. Germline V gene sequence: CDR1 MGHRA, CDR2 YSYEKL. Here the CDR3 DNA reads TGCGCCAGCAGCCAAGTGAGACTAGATAACGGGGAGCTGTTTTTT. Translating it yields CASSQVRLDNGELFF.

The chain has TRBV6-5 and TRBJ2-5, with 7 positions matching TRBD1. CDR1 and CDR2 from the germline V gene are MNHEY and SVGAGI. J gave up 2 bases and V 1 base, and 1 base lay outside the gene matches. The CDR3 contains 14 residues. CDR3 sequence (DNA): TGTGCCAGCAGTTACTGGGACAGACAAGAGACCCAGTACTTC. Residues: CASSYWDRQETQYF.

The V gene is TRBV4-1, the J gene TRBJ2-5; D perhaps matches TRBD1 (6 bases). Germline values: CDR1 MGHRA, CDR2 YSYEKL. The V end lost 0 bases, the J end lost 7 bases, and 18 bases lay between the germline ends. The CDR3 loop spans 16 amino acids. The CDR3 loop reads CASSQEGTSDRRTQYF. The CDR3 nucleotides read TGCGCCAGCAGCCAAGAGGGGACGTCCGACAGGAGGACCCAGTACTTC.

V is TRBV2 and J is TRBJ2-7, with a possible D match to TRBD1 (6 bases). This CDR3 has 13 amino acids. Per the germline V gene, CDR1 is SNHLY and CDR2 is FYNNEI. Deletions cut 10 bases from V and 0 bases from J, with 13 bases between. The CDR3 DNA reads TGTGCCACCTCGACAGGAGTCTCCTACGAGCAGTACTTC. This translates into CATSTGVSYEQYF.

This chain joins TRBV4-1 and TRBJ1-5, with D possibly TRBD1 on 5 matching bases. CDR3 length: 14 amino acids. Per germline, CDR1 MGHRA and CDR2 YSYEKL. The ends were cut back, 3 bases at V and 4 bases at J, with 10 bases in the middle. CDR3 residues: CASSQGDWNQPQHF. In DNA, the CDR3 is TGCGCCAGCAGCCAGGGGGACTGGAATCAGCCCCAGCATTTT.

The rearrangement uses TRBV6-1 and TRBJ2-1, with 7 nucleotides matching TRBD1. The CDR3 sequence is 11 residues long. Germline values: CDR1 MNHNS, CDR2 SASEGT. The chain's CDR3 is CTLDDRDEQFF. CDR3 DNA: TGTACACTGGATGACAGGGACGAGCAGTTCTTC.